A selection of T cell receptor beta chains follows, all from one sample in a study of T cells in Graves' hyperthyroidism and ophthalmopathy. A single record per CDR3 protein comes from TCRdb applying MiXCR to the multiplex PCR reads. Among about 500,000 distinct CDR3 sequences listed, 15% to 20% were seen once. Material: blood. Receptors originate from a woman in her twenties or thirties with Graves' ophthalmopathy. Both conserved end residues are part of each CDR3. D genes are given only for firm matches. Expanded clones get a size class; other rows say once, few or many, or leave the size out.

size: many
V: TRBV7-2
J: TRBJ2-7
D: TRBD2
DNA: TGTGCCAGCAGCTTTTCTGCGGGAGCGGCGTACGAGCAGTACTTC
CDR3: CASSFSAGAAYEQYF

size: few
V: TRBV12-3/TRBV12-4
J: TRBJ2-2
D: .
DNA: TGTGCCAGCAGCTTCAACCTGGAGCTGTTTTTT
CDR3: CASSFNLELFF

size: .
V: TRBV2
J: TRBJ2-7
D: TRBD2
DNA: TGTGCCAGCAGTGAGGGACTAGCGGGTGAGGAGCAGTACTTC
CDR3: CASSEGLAGEEQYF

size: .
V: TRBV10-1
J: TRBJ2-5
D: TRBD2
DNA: TGCGCCAGCAGTGAGTCGGGGAGGGCTGAGACCCAGTACTTC
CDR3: CASSESGRAETQYF

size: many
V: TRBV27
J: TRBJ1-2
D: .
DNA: TGTGCCAGCGGAGAGGGAGGTTACGGCTACACCTTC
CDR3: CASGEGGYGYTF

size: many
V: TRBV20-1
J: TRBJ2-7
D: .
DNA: TGCAGTGCTAATATCGCGACCTCCTACGAGCAGTACTTC
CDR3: CSANIATSYEQYF

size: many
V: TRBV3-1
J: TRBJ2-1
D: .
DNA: TGTGCCAGCAGCCAAGATCGGGAGCTAGTCTGGCGAAATGAGCAGTTCTTC
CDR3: CASSQDRELVWRNEQFF

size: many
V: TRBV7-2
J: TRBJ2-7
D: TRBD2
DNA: TGTGCCAGCAGCAAGGGAGGGAGTTACGGCGAGCAGTACTTC
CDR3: CASSKGGSYGEQYF

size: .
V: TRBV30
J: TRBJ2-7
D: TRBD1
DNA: TGTGCCTGGAGTGTAAACTTTTTGGTGGGGACAGGGCTCTACGAGCAGTACTTC
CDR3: CAWSVNFLVGTGLYEQYF

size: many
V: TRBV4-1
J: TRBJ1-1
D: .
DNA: TGCGCCAGCAGCCAAGCAAACAGAGGCACTGAAGCTTTCTTT
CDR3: CASSQANRGTEAFF

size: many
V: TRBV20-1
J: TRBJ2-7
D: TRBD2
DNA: TGCAGTGCCGATGGACTAGCGCAGATCTACGAGCAGTACTTC
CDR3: CSADGLAQIYEQYF

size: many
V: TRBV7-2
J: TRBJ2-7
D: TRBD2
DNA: TGTGCCAGCAGTTTGACTAGCGGCTACGAGCAGTACTTC
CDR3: CASSLTSGYEQYF

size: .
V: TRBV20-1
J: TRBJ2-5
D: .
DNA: TGCAGTGCTATCAGGACCATGAGTGGCGACCAAGAGACCCAGTACTTC
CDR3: CSAIRTMSGDQETQYF

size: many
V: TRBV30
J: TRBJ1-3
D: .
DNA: TGTGCCTGGAGTTCCATAGAGAACACCATATATTTT
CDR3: CAWSSIENTIYF

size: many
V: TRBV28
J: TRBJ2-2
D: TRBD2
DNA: TGTGCCAGCACCACGGGACTAGCGGACACCGGGGAGCTGTTTTTT
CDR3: CASTTGLADTGELFF

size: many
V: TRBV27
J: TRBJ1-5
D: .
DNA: TGTGCCAGCAGTTTAAGGGGGAATCAGCCCCAGCATTTT
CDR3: CASSLRGNQPQHF

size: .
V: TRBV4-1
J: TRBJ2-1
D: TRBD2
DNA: TGCGCCAGCAGCCAAGATGCGGGAGGCCCGCCCAATGAGCAGTTCTTC
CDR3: CASSQDAGGPPNEQFF

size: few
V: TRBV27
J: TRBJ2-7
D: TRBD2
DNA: TGTGCCAGCTGGCCTAGCGGGAGGGCCAACAACGAGCAGTACTTC
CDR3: CASWPSGRANNEQYF

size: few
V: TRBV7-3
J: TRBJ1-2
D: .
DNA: TGTGCCAGCAGCTTAGACAGCCCACCGTCGAACTATGGCTACACCTTC
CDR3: CASSLDSPPSNYGYTF

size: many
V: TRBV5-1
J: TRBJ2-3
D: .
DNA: TGCGCCAGCAGCTGGAGTGGGAGCACAGATACGCAGTATTTT
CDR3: CASSWSGSTDTQYF

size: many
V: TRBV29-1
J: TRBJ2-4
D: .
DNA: TGCAGCGTTGAAGAGGGACAAACAAACATTCAGTACTTC
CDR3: CSVEEGQTNIQYF

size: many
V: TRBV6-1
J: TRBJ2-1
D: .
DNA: TGTGCCAGCAACCAGCGTTGGGGCCATGAGCAGTTCTTC
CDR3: CASNQRWGHEQFF